What follows are 28 T cell receptor beta chains derived from one specimen sequenced in a study of STAT3 mutations in large granular lymphocyte leukemia. Study-level findings and limits: Every T-cell large granular lymphocyte leukemia patient had at least one immunodominant TCR beta clonotype.

No antigen has been identified for these receptors. Measured with immunoSEQ multiplex PCR; TCRdb has only the in-frame clones, and not every one. The sample lists under 35,000 clones, about 83% occurring once. Sequenced material: peripheral blood mononuclear cells. These receptors originate from a woman aged 50 to 60 with T-cell large granular lymphocyte leukemia. Some clones in this sample may be carry-over from other donors' samples.

This chain links TRBV5-1 with TRBJ2-2; 15 bases align to TRBD2. The CDR3 runs to 17 residues. With V trimmed by 3 bases and J by 5 bases, 5 bases remained unmatched. CDR1 SGHRS and CDR2 YFSETQ come from the germline V gene. The CDR3 DNA sequence: TGCGCCAGCAGCTCGGGACTAGCGGGAGGCTTAACCGGGGAGCTGTTTTTT. Translation: CASSSGLAGGLTGELFF.

This clone showed up just once. The rearrangement joins TRBV4-2 to TRBJ2-1, with a weak D call TRBD2 (6 bases). V was trimmed by 1 base and J by 8 bases, leaving 12 bases between them. Per germline, CDR1 LGHNA and CDR2 YNFKEQ. The CDR3 runs to 14 residues. The CDR3 region has the DNA TGTGCCAGCAGCCAAGGTCGGGGGTTCGATGAGCAGTTCTTC. Translating gives CASSQGRGFDEQFF.

In its sample, this clone was seen a few times. The V and J genes are TRBV2 and TRBJ2-3, with 13 bases identical to TRBD2. The V gene's germline CDR1 is SNHLY and CDR2 FYNNEI. The CDR3 has 16 residues. V gave up 7 bases and J gave up 3 bases; unmatched junction bases: 7. The CDR3 is CASIRTSGSGTDTQYF. The CDR3 coding sequence is TGTGCCAGCATCAGGACTAGCGGGAGCGGTACAGATACGCAGTATTTT.

The chain employs TRBV6-5 and TRBJ2-7; D gene ambiguous. The germline V gene encodes CDR1 MNHEY and CDR2 SVGAGI. V was cut by 0 bases and J by 2 bases, with 11 bases left in between. This CDR3 contains 15 residues. The CDR3 region has the DNA TGTGCCAGCAGTTACTCGACGGGCTCACCCTACGAGCAGTACTTC. It yields the protein CASSYSTGSPYEQYF.

This clone was counted only a few times. This chain links TRBV15 with TRBJ2-3; TRBD1 might be the D (5 bases). V gave up 5 bases and J gave up 7 bases, with 16 bases separating them. The CDR3 is made up of 14 amino acids. CDR1 is LNHNV, CDR2 YYDKDF, per germline (reference sequence). CDR3 DNA sequence: TGTGCCACCAGCGAAAGGGTCCAGGGTTATACGCAGTATTTT. Its protein is CATSERVQGYTQYF.

In nucleotides, the CDR3 is TGTGCCAGCAGCTTAACAGGGTCTGGAAACACCATATATTTT. This codes for CASSLTGSGNTIYF. V gene TRBV7-9 combines with J gene TRBJ1-3; maybe TRBD1 (6 bases). This CDR3 spans 14 amino acids. Trimming took off 2 bases at V and 1 base at J, with 6 bases between the two ends. CDR1 is SEHNR, CDR2 FQNEAQ, per germline (reference sequence).

The chain employs TRBV14 and TRBJ1-4, with a weak D call TRBD1 (6 bases). V lost 4 bases, J lost 2 bases, and 8 bases lay in between. The CDR3 runs to 14 residues. From germline, CDR1 is SGHDN and CDR2 FVKESK. The DNA for the CDR3 is TGTGCCAGCAGCCTACAGGGCACTAATGAAAAACTGTTTTTT. It yields the protein CASSLQGTNEKLFF. Drawing the rest from reference TRBV14 and TRBJ1-4, the complete variable domain is EAGVTQFPSHSVIEKGQTVTLRCDPISGHDNLYWYRRVMGKEIKFLLHFVKESKQDESGMPNNRFLAERTGGTYSTLKVQPAELEDSGVYFCASSLQGTNEKLFFGSGTQLSVL.

V is TRBV6-5 and J is TRBJ2-2; D possibly corresponds to TRBD2 (5 bases). From germline, CDR1 is MNHEY and CDR2 SVGAGI. CDR3 length: 14 residues. V was clipped by 6 bases and J by 8 bases, with 16 bases between them. The CDR3 sequence: CASRPPGFSGELFF. The CDR3, as DNA: TGTGCCAGCAGGCCCCCGGGGTTCTCGGGGGAGCTGTTTTTT.

The chain combines TRBV9 with TRBJ2-3; D gene uncertain. Germline assignment: CDR1 SGDLS and CDR2 YYNGEE. The CDR3 totals 13 residues. V shed 3 bases and J shed 3 bases, with 8 bases lying between them. CDR3 residues: CASSEIPTDTQYF. The CDR3 coding sequence is TGTGCCAGCAGCGAGATTCCGACAGATACGCAGTATTTT.

The chain uses TRBV27 and TRBJ2-2, with 7 bases matching TRBD1. CDR3 length: 15 amino acids. Germline lookup yields CDR1 MNHEY and CDR2 SMNVEV (reference sequence). V lost 3 bases, J lost 3 bases, and 4 bases stayed unmatched. The CDR3 nucleotides read TGTGCCAGCAGTTTCCGGGACAGCTACACCGGGGAGCTGTTTTTT. Its protein is CASSFRDSYTGELFF.

This chain connects TRBV7-9 to TRBJ2-7; 7 bases line up with TRBD1. The ends lost 2 bases at V and 2 bases at J; junction bases unmatched: 3. This CDR3 contains 14 residues. Per the germline V gene, CDR1 is SEHNR and CDR2 is FQNEAQ (reference sequence). The CDR3, as DNA: TGTGCCAGCAGCTTATCAGGACAGGCCTACGAGCAGTACTTC. Its translation: CASSLSGQAYEQYF.

CDR3 sequence: CASSPTGTGYEQYF. In DNA, the CDR3 is TGTGCCAGCTCACCAACCGGGACAGGGTACGAGCAGTACTTC. V and J are TRBV18 and TRBJ2-7, with 9 bases identical to TRBD1. This CDR3 contains 14 residues. Germline assignment: CDR1 KGHSH and CDR2 LQKENI. V gave up 2 bases and J gave up 4 bases; unmatched junction bases: 3.

This chain joins TRBV30 and TRBJ2-4; 7 bases agree with TRBD2. Germline values: CDR1 GTSNPN, CDR2 SVGIG (reference sequence). V was clipped by 0 bases and J by 7 bases; unmatched bases: 6. The CDR3 spans 14 residues. CDR3 in amino acids: CAWSVQAGVNIQYF. CDR3 nucleotide sequence: TGTGCCTGGAGTGTACAGGCGGGAGTGAACATTCAGTACTTC.

The chain joins TRBV29-1 to TRBJ1-4; 10 bases map to TRBD1. Germline V lookup: CDR1 SQVTM, CDR2 ANQGSEA. J gave up 7 bases and V 4 bases, and 9 bases lay outside the gene matches. The CDR3 spans 15 residues. CDR3 sequence reads: CSVGGKGTGAEKLFF. The CDR3 nucleotides are TGCAGCGTTGGGGGGAAGGGGACAGGGGCTGAAAAACTGTTTTTT.

The chain joins TRBV7-9 to TRBJ1-2; a possible D gene is TRBD1 (5 bases). This CDR3 has 15 residues. Germline assignment: CDR1 SEHNR and CDR2 FQNEAQ (reference sequence). V lost 5 bases, J lost 4 bases, and 17 bases lay in between. CDR3 DNA sequence: TGTGCCAGCAGCCCCCCTGGGGCCAGCCTCTATGGCTACACCTTC. Its protein product is CASSPPGASLYGYTF.

The rearrangement links TRBV28 to TRBJ1-5; 8 bases fit TRBD1. The J segment lost 3 bases and the V segment lost 4 bases, leaving 14 bases of the junction unmatched. Germline V gene lookup returns CDR1 MDHEN and CDR2 SYDVKM. The CDR3 spans 18 residues. Here the CDR3 reads CASSSPAGRGQANQPQHF. The CDR3 region has the DNA TGTGCCAGCAGTTCGCCCGCCGGCCGGGGACAGGCCAATCAGCCCCAGCATTTT. The full variable domain, its missing parts supplied by reference TRBV28 and TRBJ1-5, is DVKVTQSSRYLVKRTGEKVFLECVQDMDHENMFWYRQDPGLGLRLIYFSYDVKMKEKGDIPEGYSVSREKKERFSLILESASTNQTSMYLCASSSPAGRGQANQPQHFGDGTRLSIL.

The chain uses TRBV18 and TRBJ1-3, with a tentative D call TRBD1 (5 bases). The germline V gene encodes CDR1 KGHSH and CDR2 LQKENI. This CDR3 has 17 amino acids. Between the trimmed V and J ends, which lost 2 bases and 4 bases, there was a span of 18 bases. DNA for the CDR3: TGTGCCAGCTCACCAGGAATGGGACCTCGAACCGGAAACACCATATATTTT. As protein: CASSPGMGPRTGNTIYF.

This clone was counted a single time. This chain joins TRBV6-6 and TRBJ2-1, with 12 nucleotides matching TRBD2. CDR1 and CDR2 from the germline V gene are MNHNY and SVGAGI (reference sequence). There are 16 residues in the CDR3. V trimming: 6 bases; J trimming: 13 bases; junction bases outside the gene matches: 16. As DNA, the CDR3 is TGTGCCAGCAGATCCCCTAGCGGGAGGGCGACGAGGGAACAGTTCTTC. Translated, it gives CASRSPSGRATREQFF.

This chain joins TRBV9 and TRBJ2-3; D might be TRBD2 (6 bases). The CDR3 has 15 residues. The V end was cut by 3 bases, the J end by 5 bases, with 16 bases between. Germline V gene lookup returns CDR1 SGDLS and CDR2 YYNGEE. CDR3 residues: CASSGLLGRGDTQYF. CDR3 DNA: TGTGCCAGCAGCGGGCTGCTCGGGAGAGGAGATACGCAGTATTTT.

This clone is a singleton in its sample. J is TRBJ1-5 and V is TRBV18; a weak D match, TRBD1 (5 bases). The V end lost 3 bases, the J end lost 9 bases, and 12 bases lay between the germline ends. The CDR3 has 13 amino acids. CDR1 and CDR2 (germline): KGHSH, LQKENI. Here the CDR3 reads CASSPGERRPQHF. DNA of the CDR3: TGTGCCAGCTCACCGGGGGAAAGGCGGCCCCAGCATTTT.

V and J are TRBV7-9 and TRBJ2-7, with 8 bases fitting TRBD2. The CDR3 contains 15 residues. Germline-derived CDR1 and CDR2 are SEHNR and FQNEAQ (reference sequence). The ends lost 1 base at V and 2 bases at J; junction bases unmatched: 4. The CDR3 nucleotides read TGTGCCAGCAGCTTAGACGGGAGGGCCGCCTACGAGCAGTACTTC. Translated: CASSLDGRAAYEQYF.

This chain's CDR3 is CASSSYRGTFNYGYTF. The CDR3 nucleotides are TGTGCCAGCTCATCATATAGGGGTACCTTTAACTATGGCTACACCTTC. V usage is TRBV18 and J usage is TRBJ1-2; weak D call: TRBD1 (5 bases). Between the trimmed V and J ends, which lost 5 bases and 1 base, there was a span of 17 bases. Looked up from germline, CDR1 is KGHSH and CDR2 is LQKENI. This CDR3 has 16 amino acids.

The chain uses TRBV5-1 and TRBJ2-1, with D tentatively TRBD1 (6 bases). Trimming took off 2 bases at V and 5 bases at J, with 14 bases between the two ends. The CDR3 contains 15 residues. CDR1 SGHRS and CDR2 YFSETQ come from the germline V gene. CDR3 sequence: CASSLAPGEHNEQFF. The CDR3 DNA follows: TGCGCCAGCAGCTTAGCTCCAGGGGAACACAATGAGCAGTTCTTC.

This chain links TRBV9 with TRBJ2-1; D not resolved. CDR3 length: 15 residues. Germline V lookup: CDR1 SGDLS, CDR2 YYNGEE. V was clipped by 4 bases and J by 6 bases, with 17 bases between them. CDR3 in amino acids: CASSPRNYIGNEQFF. Here the CDR3 DNA reads TGTGCCAGCAGCCCACGAAATTATATAGGCAATGAGCAGTTCTTC.

The rearrangement joins TRBV28 to TRBJ2-1, with 10 bases matching TRBD2. This CDR3 comprises 15 residues. Trimming removed 3 bases from V and 6 bases from J; junction bases left unmatched: 5. Germline V gene lookup returns CDR1 MDHEN and CDR2 SYDVKM. The CDR3 spells CASSLGLAGANEQFF. Here the CDR3 DNA reads TGTGCCAGCAGTTTGGGGCTAGCGGGAGCCAATGAGCAGTTCTTC. The full variable domain, its missing parts supplied by reference TRBV28 and TRBJ2-1, is DVKVTQSSRYLVKRTGEKVFLECVQDMDHENMFWYRQDPGLGLRLIYFSYDVKMKEKGDIPEGYSVSREKKERFSLILESASTNQTSMYLCASSLGLAGANEQFFGPGTRLTVL.

In this sample, this clone turned up once. The chain recombines TRBV5-1 with TRBJ2-7; the D is unclear. V lost 1 base to trimming and J lost 2 bases, with 7 bases between them. The CDR3 has 13 amino acids. The germline V gene encodes CDR1 SGHRS and CDR2 YFSETQ. Here the CDR3 DNA reads TGCGCCAGCAGCTTGTCAGGCACCTACGAGCAGTACTTC. Translating gives CASSLSGTYEQYF.

The chain carries TRBV30 and TRBJ2-7, with 11 bases matching TRBD2. CDR1 and CDR2 (germline): GTSNPN, SVGIG (reference sequence). The CDR3 sequence is 14 residues long. With 2 bases clipped from V and 3 bases from J, the junction kept 3 bases outside the gene matches. CDR3 sequence reads: CAWSILAGDYEQYF. DNA of the CDR3: TGTGCCTGGAGTATACTAGCGGGAGACTACGAGCAGTACTTC.

V usage is TRBV5-1 and J usage is TRBJ2-7; 11 nucleotides align to TRBD2. Trimming removed 3 bases from V and 7 bases from J; junction bases left unmatched: 3. CDR3 length: 13 amino acids. In germline, CDR1 is SGHRS, CDR2 YFSETQ. CDR3 sequence reads: CASSSLAGVEQYF. The CDR3, as DNA: TGCGCCAGCAGCTCACTAGCGGGAGTGGAGCAGTACTTC. Drawing the rest from reference TRBV5-1 and TRBJ2-7, the complete variable domain is KAGVTQTPRYLIKTRGQQVTLSCSPISGHRSVSWYQQTPGQGLQFLFEYFSETQRNKGNFPGRFSGRQFSNSRSEMNVSTLELGDSALYLCASSSLAGVEQYFGPGTRLTVT.